This T cell receptor (beta chain) was obtained from a study of regulatory and conventional T cells in RAG deficiency. Study results and caveats: Control T-cell subsets had markedly higher Shannon entropy and lower Simpson indices than RAG-deficient patients. Patient subsets had shorter CDR3s; Omenn Treg-Tconv overlap exceeded 80%. Compared with controls, unique Treg TCR beta sequences dropped around 110-fold in Omenn syndrome and CID/AS.

As for this clone: Antigen unknown.

V was pared by 5 bases and J by 4 bases, with 8 bases of the junction left unmatched. CDR3 length equals 14 residues. Germline loops: CDR1 SGHRS, CDR2 YFSETQ. Genomic DNA came from blood regulatory T cells gated CD4+ CD25-high CD127-low. Clones were sequenced by immunoSEQ multiplex PCR, and TCRdb holds only the in-frame ones, with some missing. The data hold tens of thousands of clones, with 75% to 95% observed a single time. This sample also belongs to another study, concerning regulatory T cells. Per that paper: Amplification used 52 TRBV primers and 13 TRBJ primers. Regulatory T cells showed the strongest V-J pair restriction and V/J gene skewing among patient repertoires.

This TCR derives from a human donor in good health. This chain joins TRBV5-1 and TRBJ1-2; 7 nucleotides match TRBD1. Sequencing was carried out using Tregs sorted from blood. CDR3 amino acids: CASRPGTVLYGYTF. The CDR3 coding sequence is TGCGCCAGCAGACCGGGGACAGTCCTCTATGGCTACACCTTC.